Listed below are T cell receptor beta chains from one sample, sequenced in a study of blood T cell repertoires in COVID-19. Clones were read by immunoSEQ multiplex PCR, and TCRdb kept only the in-frame ones, dropping some. The data contain roughly 64,000 clones, roughly 82% of them singletons. Sequenced input: peripheral blood. All receptors derive from a human donor in a cohort sampled during active COVID-19. The conserved cysteine and the conserved F or W are not part of the CDR3 here. The order of the fields is V gene, J gene, CDR3 protein.

>TRBV5-1|TRBJ1-1
ASRSPGFYTEAF
>TRBV3-1/TRBV3-2|TRBJ2-7
ASSQLAGYEQY
>TRBV19|TRBJ2-6
ASSIPGTVSPGANVLT
>TRBV6-1|TRBJ2-7
ASSDRDRGLYEQY
>TRBV30|TRBJ1-1
AWSVEGVDTEAF
>TRBV11-2|TRBJ1-3
ASSDPGQGFGNTIY
>TRBV28|TRBJ2-3
ASLAGGTYTQY
>TRBV28|TRBJ2-7
ASSTTGTGAVEQY
>TRBV3-1/TRBV3-2|TRBJ2-2
ASSQATGELF
>TRBV5-4|TRBJ2-2
ASTVGGTGELF
>TRBV3-1/TRBV3-2|TRBJ1-2
ASSQRDRARSIGYGYT
>TRBV5-1|TRBJ1-2
ASSLGGQGTVSGYT
>TRBV2|TRBJ1-1
ASSRDKNTEAF
>TRBV11-2|TRBJ2-3
ASSLERGRGRLDTQY
>TRBV5-4|TRBJ2-5
ASSKELAGGAAQY
>TRBV30|TRBJ1-3
AWRDIYSGNTIY
>TRBV19|TRBJ2-5
ASGQTGVQETQY
>TRBV9|TRBJ2-6
ASSVLGRGASGANVLT
>TRBV27|TRBJ1-1
ASSPRTGINTEAF
>TRBV3-1/TRBV3-2|TRBJ1-1
ASSHWGLPYTEAF
>TRBV19|TRBJ2-5
ASSPGTRPGETQY
>TRBV12-5|TRBJ1-1
ASGPPGMNTEAF
>TRBV9|TRBJ2-5
ASSETSGGPQETQY
>TRBV18|TRBJ1-5
ASSPGQGTSGNQPQH
>TRBV4-1|TRBJ1-6
ASSPNRESPLH
>TRBV2|TRBJ2-1
ASIGPRVPGDEQF